The rows below give T cell receptor beta chains drawn from one sample of a study of blood T cell repertoires in COVID-19. Sequencing used immunoSEQ multiplex PCR; TCRdb keeps in-frame clones, though not all of them. This table holds 3,000 to 4,500 clones, 65% to 80% found once. Sequencing input: peripheral blood. Receptors originate from a human donor in a cohort sampled during active COVID-19. CDR3s include the opening cysteine and the closing phenylalanine or tryptophan. The order of the fields is V gene, D gene, J gene, clone size, CDR3 DNA, CDR3 protein. D genes are given only for firm matches. Rows give clone size only sometimes, using once, few, many, or a class for an expanded clone.

v_call: TRBV29-1
d_call: TRBD2
j_call: TRBJ2-3
clone_size: .
cdr3_nt: TGCAGCGGCTACACCTCCGGGACTAGCAGCGTCTCGCAGTATTTT
cdr3_aa: CSGYTSGTSSVSQYF

v_call: TRBV28
d_call: TRBD1
j_call: TRBJ1-6
clone_size: .
cdr3_nt: TGTGCCAGCAGTTCCGGGACAGGGGGCGCGTTATTCAACTCCCTCCACTTT
cdr3_aa: CASSSGTGGALFNSLHF

v_call: TRBV7-3
d_call: .
j_call: TRBJ2-1
clone_size: .
cdr3_nt: TGTGCCAGCAGCCCAAACGCGTATGAGCAGTTCTTC
cdr3_aa: CASSPNAYEQFF

v_call: TRBV7-2
d_call: .
j_call: TRBJ2-5
clone_size: .
cdr3_nt: TGTGCCAGCAGCTTAGCGAGAACCGGGTCGGAGACCCAGTACTTC
cdr3_aa: CASSLARTGSETQYF

v_call: TRBV6-5
d_call: TRBD1
j_call: TRBJ1-6
clone_size: medium-sized
cdr3_nt: TGTGCCGGGGCCGACAGGGGACATTCACCCCTCCACTTT
cdr3_aa: CAGADRGHSPLHF

v_call: TRBV5-6
d_call: TRBD2
j_call: TRBJ2-5
clone_size: .
cdr3_nt: TGTGCCAGCAGTTCGAGCGGGGGGGCCTCACGACAAGAGACCCAGTACTTC
cdr3_aa: CASSSSGGASRQETQYF

v_call: TRBV9
d_call: TRBD1
j_call: TRBJ1-2
clone_size: .
cdr3_nt: TGTGCCAGCAGCCGAGGTCAGGGGGCGGCCTATGGCTACACCTTC
cdr3_aa: CASSRGQGAAYGYTF

v_call: TRBV19
d_call: TRBD1
j_call: TRBJ1-1
clone_size: .
cdr3_nt: TGTGCCAGTAGTAGGGACAGGGCCGGGAACACTGAAGCTTTCTTT
cdr3_aa: CASSRDRAGNTEAFF

v_call: TRBV19
d_call: .
j_call: TRBJ1-1
clone_size: few
cdr3_nt: TGTGCCAGTACAGCACTGACACCACGGAACACTGAAGCTTTCTTT
cdr3_aa: CASTALTPRNTEAFF

v_call: TRBV11-3
d_call: .
j_call: TRBJ2-5
clone_size: .
cdr3_nt: TGTGCCAGCAGCTTAGGTCTGGCAGGGAAAGAGACCCAGTACTTC
cdr3_aa: CASSLGLAGKETQYF

v_call: TRBV30
d_call: .
j_call: TRBJ1-1
clone_size: .
cdr3_nt: TGTGCCTCGCTTTGGGCCCCGGGAGGGACTGAAGCTTTCTTT
cdr3_aa: CASLWAPGGTEAFF

v_call: TRBV10-3
d_call: .
j_call: TRBJ2-5
clone_size: .
cdr3_nt: TGTGCCATCAGTGAGCGACTAACCCAAGAGACCCAGTACTTC
cdr3_aa: CAISERLTQETQYF

v_call: TRBV11-3
d_call: .
j_call: TRBJ2-1
clone_size: .
cdr3_nt: TGTGCCAGCAGCTCCAGGGTGGGTGCCTACAATGAGCAGTTCTTC
cdr3_aa: CASSSRVGAYNEQFF

v_call: TRBV15
d_call: TRBD2
j_call: TRBJ2-2
clone_size: .
cdr3_nt: TGTGCCACCAGCAGAGCGGGTAGCGGGAGTAACACCGGGGAGCTGTTTTTT
cdr3_aa: CATSRAGSGSNTGELFF

v_call: TRBV3-1/TRBV3-2
d_call: .
j_call: TRBJ1-1
clone_size: .
cdr3_nt: TGTGCCGGCATGAAACAGGTCAGATCGGTGAACACTGAAGCTTTCTTT
cdr3_aa: CAGMKQVRSVNTEAFF

v_call: TRBV7-2
d_call: TRBD1
j_call: TRBJ2-5
clone_size: .
cdr3_nt: TGTGCCAGCAGCCCCCGGACAGGCAGCCAAGAGACCCAGTACTTC
cdr3_aa: CASSPRTGSQETQYF

v_call: TRBV19
d_call: .
j_call: TRBJ1-1
clone_size: .
cdr3_nt: TGTGCCAGTAGTATAGACATGACAAGGGGATTCACTGAAGCTTTCTTT
cdr3_aa: CASSIDMTRGFTEAFF

v_call: TRBV5-1
d_call: TRBD1
j_call: TRBJ2-2
clone_size: .
cdr3_nt: TGCGCCAGCAGCCGGACAGGGTTGGGGCGGGCGAGCACCGGGGAGCTGTTTTTT
cdr3_aa: CASSRTGLGRASTGELFF

v_call: TRBV7-3
d_call: .
j_call: TRBJ2-3
clone_size: .
cdr3_nt: TGTGCCAGCAGCCACGGGGTACTAAGCACAGATACGCAGTATTTT
cdr3_aa: CASSHGVLSTDTQYF

v_call: TRBV27
d_call: TRBD2
j_call: TRBJ2-7
clone_size: .
cdr3_nt: TGTGCCAGCGTGGGGGGGACCCCCTACGAGCAGTACTTC
cdr3_aa: CASVGGTPYEQYF

v_call: TRBV19
d_call: TRBD1
j_call: TRBJ1-2
clone_size: .
cdr3_nt: TGTGCCAGTATCGACCGGGACAGATCTAACTATGGCTACACCTTC
cdr3_aa: CASIDRDRSNYGYTF

v_call: TRBV14
d_call: .
j_call: TRBJ2-1
clone_size: once
cdr3_nt: TGTGCCAGCAGCCCCTTAAGCGGGGAGCAGTTCTTC
cdr3_aa: CASSPLSGEQFF

v_call: TRBV6-2/TRBV6-3
d_call: TRBD2
j_call: TRBJ2-1
clone_size: .
cdr3_nt: TGTGCCAGCAGTCTGACTAGCGGGAGGGCCAATGAGCAGTTCTTC
cdr3_aa: CASSLTSGRANEQFF

v_call: TRBV5-4
d_call: TRBD1
j_call: TRBJ2-5
clone_size: .
cdr3_nt: TGTGCCAGCAGCACAGGACAGGGGCAAGAGGCCCAGTACTTC
cdr3_aa: CASSTGQGQEAQYF

v_call: TRBV5-5
d_call: .
j_call: TRBJ1-1
clone_size: .
cdr3_nt: TGTGCCAGCATGCGGGGCGGGGGGAACACTGAAGCTTTCTTT
cdr3_aa: CASMRGGGNTEAFF

v_call: TRBV7-6
d_call: .
j_call: TRBJ2-2
clone_size: .
cdr3_nt: TGTGCCAGCAGTTATCCCGGACAGGAGGGATCGATCGGGGAGCTGTTTTTT
cdr3_aa: CASSYPGQEGSIGELFF

v_call: TRBV5-5
d_call: TRBD1
j_call: TRBJ2-1
clone_size: .
cdr3_nt: TGTGCCAGCAGCTACAGGGGGCGGGAGAACAATGAGCAGTTCTTC
cdr3_aa: CASSYRGRENNEQFF

v_call: TRBV5-1
d_call: .
j_call: TRBJ1-1
clone_size: .
cdr3_nt: TGCGCCAGCAGCGGAGACAGGCCAGGGGCTTTCTTT
cdr3_aa: CASSGDRPGAFF

v_call: TRBV7-9
d_call: TRBD2
j_call: TRBJ2-1
clone_size: .
cdr3_nt: TGTGCCAGCAGCTTAGGGCTAGCGGGTAGTTCGTATGAGCAGTTCTTC
cdr3_aa: CASSLGLAGSSYEQFF

v_call: TRBV6-4
d_call: TRBD2
j_call: TRBJ2-1
clone_size: .
cdr3_nt: TGTGCCAGCAGTGACTCCCAGACTAGCGGGACGGATTACAATGAGCAGTTCTTC
cdr3_aa: CASSDSQTSGTDYNEQFF

v_call: TRBV7-3
d_call: .
j_call: TRBJ2-2
clone_size: .
cdr3_nt: TGTGCCAGCAGGAGTGGCGGGACAGCACTGAACACCGGGGAGCTGTTTTTT
cdr3_aa: CASRSGGTALNTGELFF

v_call: TRBV28
d_call: .
j_call: TRBJ1-5
clone_size: .
cdr3_nt: TGTGCCAGCAGGCGAACCCGGGGATATAGCAATCAGCCCCAGCATTTT
cdr3_aa: CASRRTRGYSNQPQHF

v_call: TRBV19
d_call: .
j_call: TRBJ1-1
clone_size: .
cdr3_nt: TGTGCCAGTATGGGGGCCCAAGCTTTCTTT
cdr3_aa: CASMGAQAFF

v_call: TRBV30
d_call: TRBD2
j_call: TRBJ2-3
clone_size: .
cdr3_nt: TGTGCCTGGAGACTAGCGGGGGCCACAGATACGCAGTATTTT
cdr3_aa: CAWRLAGATDTQYF

v_call: TRBV27
d_call: .
j_call: TRBJ1-2
clone_size: .
cdr3_nt: TGTGCCAGCAGTTTCCGCGGAGGCAGCTATGGCTACACCTTC
cdr3_aa: CASSFRGGSYGYTF

v_call: TRBV19
d_call: TRBD1
j_call: TRBJ1-2
clone_size: .
cdr3_nt: TGTGCCAGTAGTAGAAGACAGGGGGCGCGGGGCTACACCTTC
cdr3_aa: CASSRRQGARGYTF

v_call: TRBV12-1
d_call: .
j_call: TRBJ1-2
clone_size: .
cdr3_nt: TGTGCCAGTTGGGAGACGCTCCTCCATGACTACACCTTC
cdr3_aa: CASWETLLHDYTF

v_call: TRBV5-4
d_call: .
j_call: TRBJ1-5
clone_size: .
cdr3_nt: TGTGCCAGCAGCTTGACAGGAGATAGCAATCAGCCCCAGCATTTT
cdr3_aa: CASSLTGDSNQPQHF

v_call: TRBV7-6
d_call: .
j_call: TRBJ2-5
clone_size: .
cdr3_nt: TGTGCCAGCAGCTTAGGAGGAAGCGGCGGGGCCACGTCGACCCAGTACTTC
cdr3_aa: CASSLGGSGGATSTQYF

v_call: TRBV19
d_call: TRBD1
j_call: TRBJ1-6
clone_size: few
cdr3_nt: TGTGCCAGTAGTGTCCGGGACAGCGATAATTCACCCCTCCACTTT
cdr3_aa: CASSVRDSDNSPLHF

v_call: TRBV19
d_call: .
j_call: TRBJ2-3
clone_size: .
cdr3_nt: TGTGCCAGTAGTATAACTCAGGGGCGCACAGATACGCAGTATTTT
cdr3_aa: CASSITQGRTDTQYF

v_call: TRBV6-5
d_call: .
j_call: TRBJ2-6
clone_size: .
cdr3_nt: TGTGCCAGCGGGTCCGGAGGGCCTGGGGCCAACGTCCTGACTTTC
cdr3_aa: CASGSGGPGANVLTF

v_call: TRBV6-2/TRBV6-3
d_call: .
j_call: TRBJ1-2
clone_size: .
cdr3_nt: TGTGCCAGCAGTCCCGGACAGTTTGTGGACTATGGCTACACCTTC
cdr3_aa: CASSPGQFVDYGYTF

v_call: TRBV28
d_call: .
j_call: TRBJ2-7
clone_size: .
cdr3_nt: TGTGCCAGCAGCAAACGCTCGGGGGGCCCGCCGGGCGAGCAGTACTTC
cdr3_aa: CASSKRSGGPPGEQYF

v_call: TRBV30
d_call: .
j_call: TRBJ2-3
clone_size: .
cdr3_nt: TGTGCCTGGAGTCTACACAGCCGAACTCGCACAGATACGCAGTATTTT
cdr3_aa: CAWSLHSRTRTDTQYF

v_call: TRBV6-2/TRBV6-3
d_call: TRBD2
j_call: TRBJ2-4
clone_size: .
cdr3_nt: TGTGCCAGCAGCCCACTAGCGGGAGGCCTCTTAGGGGCCAAAAACATTCAGTACTTC
cdr3_aa: CASSPLAGGLLGAKNIQYF

v_call: TRBV25-1
d_call: .
j_call: TRBJ1-1
clone_size: .
cdr3_nt: TGTGCCAGCAGTGAAACCTCCAGTACTGAAGCTTTCTTT
cdr3_aa: CASSETSSTEAFF

v_call: TRBV28
d_call: .
j_call: TRBJ1-1
clone_size: .
cdr3_nt: TGTGCCAGCAGTTTCGTGACAACTCACACTGAAGCTTTCTTT
cdr3_aa: CASSFVTTHTEAFF

v_call: TRBV6-6
d_call: .
j_call: TRBJ1-4
clone_size: .
cdr3_nt: TGTGCCAGCGAGGCGGGAGGGGAAAAACTGTTTTTT
cdr3_aa: CASEAGGEKLFF

v_call: TRBV5-1
d_call: TRBD1
j_call: TRBJ1-5
clone_size: .
cdr3_nt: TGCGCCAGCAGCTTGACAGGGGGTCTCAATCAGCCCCAGCATTTT
cdr3_aa: CASSLTGGLNQPQHF

v_call: TRBV18
d_call: .
j_call: TRBJ1-5
clone_size: .
cdr3_nt: TGTGCCAGCTCACCGGGCGGGGGTAATTATCAGCCCCAGCATTTT
cdr3_aa: CASSPGGGNYQPQHF

v_call: TRBV20-1
d_call: .
j_call: TRBJ1-2
clone_size: few
cdr3_nt: TGCAGTGCTAGTTCACCAAAGGGTCCTAGCGCTGGCTACACCTTC
cdr3_aa: CSASSPKGPSAGYTF

v_call: TRBV6-2/TRBV6-3
d_call: .
j_call: TRBJ2-3
clone_size: .
cdr3_nt: TGTGCCAGCAGTTACTCCGAGAGCACAGATACGCAGTATTTT
cdr3_aa: CASSYSESTDTQYF

v_call: TRBV4-2
d_call: TRBD2
j_call: TRBJ2-1
clone_size: medium-sized
cdr3_nt: TGTGCCAGCAGCCAAGAGGGCGGGAGCTCCTACAATGAGCAGTTCTTC
cdr3_aa: CASSQEGGSSYNEQFF

v_call: TRBV27
d_call: .
j_call: TRBJ2-7
clone_size: .
cdr3_nt: TGTGCCAGCAGTTTATCGGCTAGTCAGTGGCAGTACTTC
cdr3_aa: CASSLSASQWQYF

v_call: TRBV5-1
d_call: .
j_call: TRBJ2-1
clone_size: .
cdr3_nt: TGCGCCAGCAGCTTGGAGGCCAGGGGTTACAATGAGCAGTTCTTC
cdr3_aa: CASSLEARGYNEQFF